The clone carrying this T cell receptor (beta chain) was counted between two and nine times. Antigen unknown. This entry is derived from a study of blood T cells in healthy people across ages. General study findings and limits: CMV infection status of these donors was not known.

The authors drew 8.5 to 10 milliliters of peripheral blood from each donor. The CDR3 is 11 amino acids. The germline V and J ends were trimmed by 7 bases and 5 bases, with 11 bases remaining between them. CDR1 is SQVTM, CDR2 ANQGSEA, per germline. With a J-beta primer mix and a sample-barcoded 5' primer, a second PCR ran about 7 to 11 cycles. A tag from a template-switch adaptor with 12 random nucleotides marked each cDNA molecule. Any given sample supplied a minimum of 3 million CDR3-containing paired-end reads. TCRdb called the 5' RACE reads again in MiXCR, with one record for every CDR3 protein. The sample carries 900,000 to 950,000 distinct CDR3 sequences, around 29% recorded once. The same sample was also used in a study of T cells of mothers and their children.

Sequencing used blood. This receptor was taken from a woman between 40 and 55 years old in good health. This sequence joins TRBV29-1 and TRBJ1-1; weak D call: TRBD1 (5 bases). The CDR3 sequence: CSGIGATEAFF. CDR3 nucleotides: TGCAGCGGTATAGGGGCGACTGAAGCTTTCTTT.